This TCR beta chain was obtained from a study of vaccination and CD4 T cells after COVID-19. This clonotype is classed as medium-sized. Antigen: not known. Deletions cut 0 bases from V and 6 bases from J, with 17 bases between. Per germline, CDR1 DFQATT and CDR2 SNEGSKA (reference sequence). The CDR3 sequence is 15 residues long. The Oncomine TCR Beta short-read assay sequenced DNA from cultured CD4+ T cells. TCRdb independently ran MiXCR on the PCR reads; one entry per CDR3 protein. The table lists several thousand distinct CDR3 sequences, less than 50% of them singletons, with 40% to 45% in the top ten. As to treatment: 10-day PBMC culture with coronavirus spike peptide pools or control peptides (ViraFEST assay).

This sequence was found in a human donor who had recovered from COVID-19. The sample consisted of CD4+ T cells from blood, cultured in vitro. This sequence joins TRBV20-1 and TRBJ1-1; tentatively, D is TRBD1 (6 bases). The CDR3 region is CSAREVGNREAEAFF. The DNA of the CDR3 is TGCAGTGCTAGAGAAGTGGGAAACAGGGAGGCTGAAGCTTTCTTT.